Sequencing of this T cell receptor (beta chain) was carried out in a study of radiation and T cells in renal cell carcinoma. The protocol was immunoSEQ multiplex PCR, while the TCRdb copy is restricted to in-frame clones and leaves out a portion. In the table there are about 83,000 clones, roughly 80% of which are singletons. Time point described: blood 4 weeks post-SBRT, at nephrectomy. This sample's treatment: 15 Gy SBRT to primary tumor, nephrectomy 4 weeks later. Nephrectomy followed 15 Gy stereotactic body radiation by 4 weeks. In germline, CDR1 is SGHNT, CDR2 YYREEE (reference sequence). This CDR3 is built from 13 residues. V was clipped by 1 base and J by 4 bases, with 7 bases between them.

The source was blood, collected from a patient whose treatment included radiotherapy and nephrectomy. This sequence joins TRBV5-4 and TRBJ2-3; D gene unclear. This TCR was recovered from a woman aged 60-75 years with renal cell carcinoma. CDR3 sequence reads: CASSLFMADTQYF. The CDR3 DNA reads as TGTGCCAGCAGCTTGTTCATGGCAGATACGCAGTATTTT.